The clone carrying this T cell receptor (beta chain) was seen at least ten times. These data come from a study of read filtering for tumor transcriptome and immune sequencing. From roughly 390 ng of RNA, a library with molecular barcoded alpha/delta and beta/gamma adaptors was made. TCRdb independently ran MiXCR on the reads; one entry per CDR3 protein. The sample lists around 35,000 distinct CDR3 sequences; roughly 13% were seen once. The sample taken for sequencing was a population of CD138-negative cells sorted from bone marrow. The TCR was taken from a donor at least 40 years old with multiple myeloma.

The CDR3 loop is CASSSSRLAGDYNEQFF. As DNA, the CDR3 is TGCGCCAGCAGCTCCTCTCGACTAGCGGGGGATTACAATGAGCAGTTCTTC. The rearrangement links TRBV5-1 to TRBJ2-1; 12 bases are a match to TRBD2. Per germline, CDR1 SGHRS and CDR2 YFSETQ. The CDR3 consists of 17 residues. The junction had 8 bases not matched to a gene; V was cut back by 3 bases and J by 4 bases.